This T cell receptor (beta chain) derives from a study of blood T cell repertoires in COVID-19. In the study overall: The cDNA or gDNA used as material had been derived from T cells, B-cell-depleted T cells, or PBMCs.

This CDR3 comprises 15 residues. Germline lookup yields CDR1 GTSNPN and CDR2 SVGIG (reference sequence). J lost 7 bases, V lost 3 bases, and 6 bases had no gene match. Methods used by the authors: Quantification of nucleated cells was approximated via reference gene primer amplification. Profiled with immunoSEQ multiplex PCR; TCRdb holds only in-frame clones, not every one. V and J calls and clone size are those listed in that table; D and trimming were worked out from the DNA. The repertoire holds hundreds of thousands of clones, with 85% to 90% as singletons. The material sequenced was peripheral blood. This clonotype was obtained from a woman younger than 35 with acute or convalescent COVID-19. The chain uses TRBV30 and TRBJ1-6, with 10 bases that match TRBD1. CDR3 sequence (DNA): TGTGCCTGGAGCGCGGGACAGGGGCGAAATTCACCCCTCCACTTT. Its translation is CAWSAGQGRNSPLHF. Using reference TRBV30 and TRBJ1-6 for the parts outside the CDR3, the full variable domain is SQTIHQWPATLVQPVGSPLSLECTVEGTSNPNLYWYRQAAGRGLQLLFYSVGIGQISSEVPQNLSASRPQDRQFILSSKKLLLSDSGFYLCAWSAGQGRNSPLHFGNGTRLTVT.